This T cell receptor (beta chain) comes out of a study of T cell responses to AZD1222 COVID-19 vaccine. Overall study findings and caveats: CD4 TCRs covered the whole spike, strongest at regions 160-218 and 743-854. Seropositive AZD1222 recipients at baseline numbered only five or six.

This CDR3 comprises 16 residues. V was clipped by 5 bases and J by 8 bases; unmatched bases: 13. Germline CDR1 and CDR2: SGHVS and FNYEAQ. Concerning this clone: Its antigen remains unidentified.

The assay was immunoSEQ multiplex PCR, and TCRdb's table has in-frame clones only and misses some. Of 57,000 or so clones listed, approximately 83% are singletons. The source is an adult in good health. Sample: peripheral blood, taken on day 0 of AZD1222 vaccination. The chain is built from TRBV7-6 and TRBJ2-1, with TRBD2 matching over 9 bases. The DNA of the CDR3 is TGTGCCAGCAGCCCGGGCAGCGGGGGGCTGAATCATGAGCAGTTCTTC. Translating gives CASSPGSGGLNHEQFF.